This TCR beta chain was retrieved from a study of cytomegalovirus exposure and HLA in healthy donors. This CDR3 is built from 18 residues. Losses at the gene ends were 2 bases for V and 4 bases for J; bases not matched to a gene: 17. The germline gives CDR1 GTSNPN, CDR2 SVGIG (reference sequence). With regard to this clone: Its specificity is unknown.

The protocol was immunoSEQ multiplex PCR, while the TCRdb copy is restricted to in-frame clones and leaves out a portion. This repertoire shows 150,000 to 200,000 clones, 86% found once; its top ten account for around 1.6%. Study-wide points: The investigators catalogued 150 to 200 TCR beta chains as cytomegalovirus-associated. Three chains linked to CMV were shown in vitro to be specific for CMV antigens. High sensitivity and specificity were reportedly achieved when the classifier diagnosed cytomegalovirus status. Most TCR sequences showed up rarely, but some public TCRs showed up in many donors.

Sequences were obtained from PBMCs. The V call is TRBV30, the J call TRBJ1-2; TRBD1 agrees at 9 bases. The TCR originated in a woman aged 18-35 years in good health and CMV-seronegative. The CDR3 bases are TGTGCCTGGAGTCGAGCAGTGGGGGGGACAGGGAATTTCTATGGCTACACCTTC. Encoded protein: CAWSRAVGGTGNFYGYTF.